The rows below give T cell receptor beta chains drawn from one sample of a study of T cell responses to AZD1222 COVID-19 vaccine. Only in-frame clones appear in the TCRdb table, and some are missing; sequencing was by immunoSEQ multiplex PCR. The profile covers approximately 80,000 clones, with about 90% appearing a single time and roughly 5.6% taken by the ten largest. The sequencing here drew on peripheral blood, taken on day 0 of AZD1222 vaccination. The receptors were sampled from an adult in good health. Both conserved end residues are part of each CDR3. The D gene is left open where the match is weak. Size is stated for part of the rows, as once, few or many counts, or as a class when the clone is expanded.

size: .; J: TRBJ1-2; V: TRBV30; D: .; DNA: TGTGCCTGGAGTCGGGCAGCTACCTATGGCTACACCTTC; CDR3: CAWSRAATYGYTF
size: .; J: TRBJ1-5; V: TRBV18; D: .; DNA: TGTGCCAGCTCACCATCCGGAAATCAGCCCCAGCATTTT; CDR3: CASSPSGNQPQHF
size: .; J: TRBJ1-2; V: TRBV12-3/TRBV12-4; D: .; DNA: TGTGCCAGCAGTCGAACAGGATTTGTTGGCTACACCTTC; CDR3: CASSRTGFVGYTF
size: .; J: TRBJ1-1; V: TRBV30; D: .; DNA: TGTGCCTGGAGTGTAGGACCGAACACTGAAGCTTTCTTT; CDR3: CAWSVGPNTEAFF
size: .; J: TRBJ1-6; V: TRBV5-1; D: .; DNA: TGCGCCAGCAGCTTATTTAATTCACCCCTCCACTTT; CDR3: CASSLFNSPLHF
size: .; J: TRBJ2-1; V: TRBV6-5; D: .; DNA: TGTGCCAGCTCCAGGACTGTTGGCGGTGAGCAGTTCTTC; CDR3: CASSRTVGGEQFF
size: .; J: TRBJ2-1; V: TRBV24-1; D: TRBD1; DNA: TGTGCCACGACAGGGGGTTTTTACAATGAGCAGTTCTTC; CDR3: CATTGGFYNEQFF
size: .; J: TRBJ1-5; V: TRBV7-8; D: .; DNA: TGTGCCAGCAGCGCAGTGTGGGGGGACCTAAATCAGCCCCAGCATTTT; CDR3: CASSAVWGDLNQPQHF
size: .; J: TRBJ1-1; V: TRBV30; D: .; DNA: TGTGCCTGGAGTGTATTAGGGGGTGTGAACACTGAAGCTTTCTTT; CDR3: CAWSVLGGVNTEAFF
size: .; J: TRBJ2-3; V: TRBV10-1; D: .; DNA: TGCGCCAGCAGCGCAACAGGACAACTAGGGGCCACAGATACGCAGTATTTT; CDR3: CASSATGQLGATDTQYF
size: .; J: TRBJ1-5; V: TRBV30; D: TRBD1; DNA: TGTGCCTGGAGTGTAGGGACAGAAGCCCAGCCCCAGCATTTT; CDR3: CAWSVGTEAQPQHF
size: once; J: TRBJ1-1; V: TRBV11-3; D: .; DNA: TGTGCCAGCAGCTTATCCGGGAACACTGAAGCTTTCTTT; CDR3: CASSLSGNTEAFF
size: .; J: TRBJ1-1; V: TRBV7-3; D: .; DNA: TGTGCCAGCAGCTTAGTCGGGGACGTAAACACTGAAGCTTTCTTT; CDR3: CASSLVGDVNTEAFF
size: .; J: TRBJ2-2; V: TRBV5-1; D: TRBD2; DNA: TGCGCCAGCCGACGGGAGGTCGGGACGAACACCGGGGAGCTGTTTTTT; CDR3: CASRREVGTNTGELFF
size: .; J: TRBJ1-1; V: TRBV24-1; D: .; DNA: TGTGCCACCAGTGATGGGGACGTGGAAGCTTTCTTT; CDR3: CATSDGDVEAFF
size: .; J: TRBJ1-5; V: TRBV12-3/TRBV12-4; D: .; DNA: TGTGCCAGCAGTATCAGGACAGACGTCCAGCATTTT; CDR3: CASSIRTDVQHF
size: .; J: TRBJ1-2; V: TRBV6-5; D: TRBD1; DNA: TGTGCCAGCAGTTCCGGGACAGGGGGGTTGGCTGGCTACACCTTC; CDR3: CASSSGTGGLAGYTF